One sample yielded the 12 T cell receptor beta chains listed below, sequenced in a study of shared T cell receptors in the human thymus. Using immunoSEQ multiplex PCR, the repertoire was profiled, and TCRdb retains in-frame clones only, with some absent. The sample carries 600,000 or so clones, around 87% recorded once. Separately, the same data were catalogued under a study of human thymus T cells.

Material for sequencing was thymocytes. These receptors were obtained from a boy younger than two with a congenital heart defect.

The gene calls are TRBV14 and TRBJ2-7; D ambiguous. Germline CDR1 SGHDN, CDR2 FVKESK. V dropped 2 bases and J dropped 5 bases, with 10 bases sitting between them. CDR3 size: 13 residues. The CDR3 loop is CASSQSLDHEQYF. CDR3 nucleotides: TGTGCCAGCAGCCAATCCTTAGATCACGAGCAGTACTTC.

The chain carries TRBV29-1 and TRBJ2-7, with D perhaps TRBD1 (5 bases). V lost 4 bases, J lost 7 bases, and 14 bases lay in between. This CDR3 region has 12 residues. In germline, CDR1 is SQVTM, CDR2 ANQGSEA. CDR3 loop: CSVVGAVREQYF. The DNA for the CDR3 is TGCAGCGTTGTAGGGGCAGTGAGGGAGCAGTACTTC.

The rearrangement joins TRBV10-1 to TRBJ2-7, with 11 positions matching TRBD2. The CDR3 is made up of 14 amino acids. Per the germline V gene, CDR1 is WNHNN and CDR2 is SYGVQD (reference sequence). The V gene end was trimmed by 1 base and the J gene end by 6 bases; junction bases not matched to a gene: 2. The CDR3 loop is CASSEWLAGGEQYF. Written as DNA, the CDR3 is TGCGCCAGCAGTGAGTGGCTAGCGGGAGGCGAGCAGTACTTC.

This clone was detected once. The chain recombines TRBV4-3 with TRBJ1-2; maybe TRBD1 (6 bases). The V gene lost 3 bases and the J gene lost 5 bases, with 19 bases spanning the gap. CDR3 length equals 16 residues. The germline CDR1 and CDR2 sequences are LGHNA and YSLEER. The CDR3 nucleotides are TGCGCCAGCAGCCATCAGAGACAGGCTAGGGGTTATGGCTACACCTTC. It translates to CASSHQRQARGYGYTF.

This chain uses TRBV6-6 with TRBJ1-2, with a weak D call TRBD1 (6 bases). CDR1 and CDR2 from the germline V gene are MNHNY and SVGAGI (reference sequence). Between the trimmed V and J ends, which lost 5 bases and 7 bases, there was a span of 8 bases. The CDR3 covers 11 residues. CDR3 DNA: TGTGCCAGCAGTGAACAGGGTGGCTACACCTTC. This codes for CASSEQGGYTF.

This CDR3 is CASSLRPSNQPQHF. CDR3 in DNA: TGTGCCAGCAGCTTACGTCCCAGTAATCAGCCCCAGCATTTT. The chain links TRBV7-6 to TRBJ1-5; no clear D gene. Germline V gives CDR1 SGHVS, CDR2 FNYEAQ. V dropped 2 bases and J dropped 4 bases, with 9 bases sitting between them. This CDR3 region has 14 residues.

The rearrangement links TRBV19 to TRBJ2-1; D perhaps matches TRBD1 (6 bases). The V end lost 6 bases, the J end lost 6 bases, and 9 bases lay between the germline ends. CDR3 length equals 12 residues. CDR1 and CDR2 from the germline V gene are LNHDA and SQIVND (reference sequence). The CDR3 loop is CASSYRVNEQFF. CDR3 nucleotides: TGTGCCAGTAGCTACAGGGTCAATGAGCAGTTCTTC. The whole variable domain, filled in from reference TRBV19 and TRBJ2-1, reads DGGITQSPKYLFRKEGQNVTLSCEQNLNHDAMYWYRQDPGQGLRLIYYSQIVNDFQKGDIAEGYSVSREKKESFPLTVTSAQKNPTAFYLCASSYRVNEQFFGPGTRLTVL.

A single count supports this clone. J is TRBJ2-7 and V is TRBV7-8; D perhaps matches TRBD1 (6 bases). Trimming removed 1 base at V and 1 base at J, with 14 bases between. Germline V gene data show CDR1 as SGHVS and CDR2 as FQNEAQ. The CDR3 spans 16 residues. The CDR3 DNA follows: TGTGCCAGCAGCTTAGATCGGACAGCAAATTCCTACGAGCAGTACTTC. Translating it yields CASSLDRTANSYEQYF. Looking up the rest from reference TRBV7-8 and TRBJ2-7 gives the full variable domain: GAGVSQSPRYKVAKRGQDVALRCDPISGHVSLFWYQQALGQGPEFLTYFQNEAQLDKSGLPSDRFFAERPEGSVSTLKIQRTQQEDSAVYLCASSLDRTANSYEQYFGPGTRLTVT.

The chain has TRBV6-4 and TRBJ2-3; D unclear. Germline loops: CDR1 MRHNA, CDR2 SNTAGT. The V gene lost 4 bases and the J gene lost 0 bases, with 11 bases spanning the gap. This CDR3 contains 15 residues. This chain's CDR3 is CASSAAAASTDTQYF. DNA of the CDR3: TGTGCCAGCAGTGCCGCCGCGGCCAGCACAGATACGCAGTATTTT.

This sequence joins TRBV4-3 and TRBJ1-1, with 9 bases lining up with TRBD1. Germline V gene lookup returns CDR1 LGHNA and CDR2 YSLEER. Losses at the gene ends were 4 bases for V and 7 bases for J; bases not matched to a gene: 13. The CDR3 sequence is 16 residues long. The CDR3 sequence: CASSRCGDRVWREAFF. Written as DNA, the CDR3 is TGCGCCAGCAGCCGCTGTGGGGACAGGGTTTGGCGTGAAGCTTTCTTT.

This rearrangement joins TRBV11-2 to TRBJ1-6, with D maybe TRBD1 (5 bases). The CDR3 consists of 16 residues. V was trimmed by 5 bases and J by 7 bases, leaving 18 bases between them. The V gene's germline CDR1 is SGHAT and CDR2 FQNNGV. The DNA for the CDR3 is TGTGCCAGCAGCAATCAATGGAGGGGATACAATTCACCCCTCCACTTT. This translates into CASSNQWRGYNSPLHF.

The chain combines TRBV19 with TRBJ1-6; TRBD1 agrees at 9 bases. The CDR3 totals 15 residues. V lost 4 bases to trimming and J lost 7 bases; unmatched junction nucleotides: 5. Germline CDR1 is LNHDA and CDR2 is SQIVND (reference sequence). CDR3 amino acids: CASSTKGQGNSPLHF. The DNA for the CDR3 is TGTGCCAGTAGTACCAAGGGACAGGGAAATTCACCCCTCCACTTT.